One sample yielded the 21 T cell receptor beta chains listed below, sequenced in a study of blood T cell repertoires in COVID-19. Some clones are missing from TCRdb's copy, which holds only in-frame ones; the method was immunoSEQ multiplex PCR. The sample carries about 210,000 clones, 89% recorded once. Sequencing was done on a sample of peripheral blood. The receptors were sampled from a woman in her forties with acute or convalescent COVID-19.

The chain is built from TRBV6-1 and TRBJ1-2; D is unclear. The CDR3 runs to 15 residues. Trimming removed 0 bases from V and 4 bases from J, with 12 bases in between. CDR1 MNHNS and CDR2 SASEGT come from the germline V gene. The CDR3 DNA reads TGTGCCAGCAGTGAAGCGACGGGAACGGGCTATGGCTACACCTTC. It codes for CASSEATGTGYGYTF.

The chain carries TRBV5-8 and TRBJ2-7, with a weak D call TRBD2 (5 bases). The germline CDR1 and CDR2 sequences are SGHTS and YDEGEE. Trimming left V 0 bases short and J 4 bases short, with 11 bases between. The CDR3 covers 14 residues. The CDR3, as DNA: TGTGCCAGCAGCTTGGGGCCAGGCGGGTACGAGCAGTACGTC. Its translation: CASSLGPGGYEQYV.

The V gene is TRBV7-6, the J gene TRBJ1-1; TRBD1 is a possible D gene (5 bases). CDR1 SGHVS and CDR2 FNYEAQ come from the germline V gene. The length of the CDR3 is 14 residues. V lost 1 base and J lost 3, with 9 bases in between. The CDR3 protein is CASSLGGGDTEAFF. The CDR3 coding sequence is TGTGCCAGCAGCTTAGGTGGGGGGGACACTGAAGCTTTCTTT.

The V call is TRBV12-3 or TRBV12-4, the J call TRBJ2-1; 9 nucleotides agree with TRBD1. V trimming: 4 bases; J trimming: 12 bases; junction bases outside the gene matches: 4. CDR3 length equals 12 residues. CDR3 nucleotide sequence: TGTGCCAGCAGTTCGTACAGGGGGCGGCAGTTCTTC. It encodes CASSSYRGRQFF.

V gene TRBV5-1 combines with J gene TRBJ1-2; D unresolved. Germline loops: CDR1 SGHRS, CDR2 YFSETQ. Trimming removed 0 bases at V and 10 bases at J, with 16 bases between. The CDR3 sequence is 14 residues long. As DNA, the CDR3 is TGCGCCAGCAGCTTGGTGGGCACCCGATTTGACTACACCTTC. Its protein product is CASSLVGTRFDYTF.

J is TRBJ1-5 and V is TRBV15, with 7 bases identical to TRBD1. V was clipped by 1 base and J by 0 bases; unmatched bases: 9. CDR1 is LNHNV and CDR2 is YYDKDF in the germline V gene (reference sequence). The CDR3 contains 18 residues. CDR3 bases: TGTGCCACCAGCAGAGTCAGGGGGATAGGCAATAGCAATCAGCCCCAGCATTTT. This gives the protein CATSRVRGIGNSNQPQHF.

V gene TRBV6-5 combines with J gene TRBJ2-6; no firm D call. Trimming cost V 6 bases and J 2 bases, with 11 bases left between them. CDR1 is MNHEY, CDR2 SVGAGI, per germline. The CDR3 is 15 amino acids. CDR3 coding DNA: TGTGCCAGCAGCAACGCCCAGGCTGGGGCCAACGTCCTGACTTTC. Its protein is CASSNAQAGANVLTF.

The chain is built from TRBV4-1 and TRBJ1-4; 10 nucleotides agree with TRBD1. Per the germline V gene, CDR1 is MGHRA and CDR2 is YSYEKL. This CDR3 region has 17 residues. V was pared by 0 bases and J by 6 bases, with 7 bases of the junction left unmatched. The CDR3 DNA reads TGCGCCAGCAGCCAAGATAGGTGGGACAGGGGCGATGAAAAACTGTTTTTT. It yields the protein CASSQDRWDRGDEKLFF.

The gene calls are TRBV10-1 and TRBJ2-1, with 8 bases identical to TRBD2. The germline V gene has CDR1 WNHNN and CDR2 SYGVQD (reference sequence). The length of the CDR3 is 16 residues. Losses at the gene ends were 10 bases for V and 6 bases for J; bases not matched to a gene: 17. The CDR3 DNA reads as TGCGCCAACCTGGCAGCGGGGGCTCCTCCGGGCAATGAGCAGTTCTTC. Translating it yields CANLAAGAPPGNEQFF.

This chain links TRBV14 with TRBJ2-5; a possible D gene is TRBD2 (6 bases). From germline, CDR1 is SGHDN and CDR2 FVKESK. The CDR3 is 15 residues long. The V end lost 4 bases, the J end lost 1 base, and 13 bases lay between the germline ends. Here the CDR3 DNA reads TGTGCCAGCAGCCTAATTTCCGGGAGCCAAGAGACCCAGTACTTC. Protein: CASSLISGSQETQYF.

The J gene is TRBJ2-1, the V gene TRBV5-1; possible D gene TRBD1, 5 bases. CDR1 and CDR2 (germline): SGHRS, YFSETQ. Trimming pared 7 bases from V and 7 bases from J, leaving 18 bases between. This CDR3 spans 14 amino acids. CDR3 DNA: TGCGCCAGCGGCCCCCAGGGCCCGCCGAATGAGCAGTTCTTC. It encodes CASGPQGPPNEQFF.

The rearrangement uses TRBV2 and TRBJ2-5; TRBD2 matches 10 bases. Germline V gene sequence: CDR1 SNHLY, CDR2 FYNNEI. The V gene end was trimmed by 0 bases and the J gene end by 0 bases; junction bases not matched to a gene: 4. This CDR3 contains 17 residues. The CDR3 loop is CASSEAILAGDQETQYF. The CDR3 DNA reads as TGTGCCAGCAGTGAAGCGATCCTAGCGGGGGACCAAGAGACCCAGTACTTC.

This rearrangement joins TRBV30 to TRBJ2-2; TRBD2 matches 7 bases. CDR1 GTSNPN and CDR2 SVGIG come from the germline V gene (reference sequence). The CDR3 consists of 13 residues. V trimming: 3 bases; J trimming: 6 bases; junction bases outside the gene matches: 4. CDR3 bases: TGTGCCTGGAGGACTAGCTTCCCCGGGGAGCTGTTTTTT. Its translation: CAWRTSFPGELFF.

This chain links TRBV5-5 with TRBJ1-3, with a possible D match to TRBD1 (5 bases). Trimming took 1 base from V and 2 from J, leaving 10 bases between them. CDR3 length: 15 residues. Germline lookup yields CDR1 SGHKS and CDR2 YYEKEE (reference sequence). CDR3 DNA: TGTGCCAGCAGCTTGTATGGGGGGGCTGGAAACACCATATATTTT. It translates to CASSLYGGAGNTIYF.

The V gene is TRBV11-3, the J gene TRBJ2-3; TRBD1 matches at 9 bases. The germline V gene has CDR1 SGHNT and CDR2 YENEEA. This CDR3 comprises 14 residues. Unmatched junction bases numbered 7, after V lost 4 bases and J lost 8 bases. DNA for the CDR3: TGTGCCAGCAGCTCGGGACAGGGTCGGGGTACGCAGTATTTT. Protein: CASSSGQGRGTQYF.

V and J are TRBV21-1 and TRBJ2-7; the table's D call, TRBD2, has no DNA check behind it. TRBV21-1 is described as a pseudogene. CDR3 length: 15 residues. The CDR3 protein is CASTGEPVSSYEQYV. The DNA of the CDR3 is TGTGCCAGCACCGGGGAGCCAGTTTCTTCCTACGAGCAGTACGTC.

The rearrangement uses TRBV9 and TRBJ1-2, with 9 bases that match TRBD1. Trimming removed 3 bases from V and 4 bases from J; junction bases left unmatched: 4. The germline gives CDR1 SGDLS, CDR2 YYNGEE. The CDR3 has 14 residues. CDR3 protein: CASSGTGVAYGYTF. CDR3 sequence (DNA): TGTGCCAGCAGCGGGACAGGGGTGGCCTATGGCTACACCTTC.

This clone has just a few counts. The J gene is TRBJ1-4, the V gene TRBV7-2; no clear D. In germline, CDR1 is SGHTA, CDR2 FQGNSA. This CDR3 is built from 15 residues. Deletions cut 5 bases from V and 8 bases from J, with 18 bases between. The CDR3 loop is CASSPQTAVGEKLFF. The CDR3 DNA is TGTGCCAGCAGCCCTCAAACAGCCGTTGGGGAAAAACTGTTTTTT.

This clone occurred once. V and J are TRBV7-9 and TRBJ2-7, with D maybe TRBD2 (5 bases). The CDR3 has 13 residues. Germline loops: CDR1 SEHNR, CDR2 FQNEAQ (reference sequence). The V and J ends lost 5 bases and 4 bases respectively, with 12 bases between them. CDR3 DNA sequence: TGTGCCAGCAGCCAAACCGGGGTTTACGAGCAGTACGTC. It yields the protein CASSQTGVYEQYV.

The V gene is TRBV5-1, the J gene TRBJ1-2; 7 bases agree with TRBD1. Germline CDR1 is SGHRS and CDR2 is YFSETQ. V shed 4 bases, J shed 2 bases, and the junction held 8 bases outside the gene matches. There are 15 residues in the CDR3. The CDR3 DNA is TGCGCCAGCAGCGTCACCAGGGGGAGCAACTATGGCTACACCTTC. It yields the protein CASSVTRGSNYGYTF.

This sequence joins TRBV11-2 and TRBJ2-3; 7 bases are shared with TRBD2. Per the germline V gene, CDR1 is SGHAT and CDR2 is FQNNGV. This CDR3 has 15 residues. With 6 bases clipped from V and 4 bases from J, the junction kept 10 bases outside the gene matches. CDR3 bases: TGTGCCAGCAGGAGACTAAGCGGGGCTCCAGATACGCAGTATTTT. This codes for CASRRLSGAPDTQYF.